Below are 14 T cell receptor beta chains sequenced from a single sample in a study of blood T cell repertoires in COVID-19. The table came from immunoSEQ multiplex PCR; TCRdb's copy has only in-frame clones and leaves some out. The sample contains about 40,000 clones, roughly nine tenths of which appear only once. Sequenced input: peripheral blood. These receptors came from a woman in her twenties or thirties in a cohort sampled during active COVID-19.

This clone appeared a few times. The chain recombines TRBV3-1 (or the pseudogene TRBV3-2) with TRBJ1-3; D is perhaps TRBD1 (6 bases). The ends were cut back, 1 base at V and 3 bases at J, with 16 bases in the middle. In germline, CDR1 is LGHDT, CDR2 YNNKEL (reference sequence). The CDR3 runs to 17 residues. DNA for the CDR3: TGTGCCAGCAGCCAAGTCGGGGGGCCGTCCGGTGGAAACACCATATATTTT. Encoded protein: CASSQVGGPSGGNTIYF.

This chain uses TRBV5-1 with TRBJ2-7; D might be TRBD2 (6 bases). Trimming pared 4 bases from V and 7 bases from J, leaving 12 bases between. This CDR3 has 12 amino acids. Looked up from germline, CDR1 is SGHRS and CDR2 is YFSETQ. This CDR3 is CASSGRGPEQYF. The CDR3 DNA reads as TGCGCCAGCAGCGGGCGGGGTCCAGAGCAGTACTTC.

The chain uses TRBV5-1 and TRBJ1-6, with D possibly being TRBD1 (6 bases). V lost 4 bases to trimming and J lost 4 bases, with 9 bases between them. The CDR3 consists of 14 residues. Germline CDR1 reads SGHRS; CDR2 reads YFSETQ. CDR3 nucleotide sequence: TGCGCCAGCAGCCAGACAGGATATAATTCACCCCTCCACTTT. It specifies CASSQTGYNSPLHF.

This chain uses TRBV3-1 (or the pseudogene TRBV3-2) with TRBJ2-3; D unclear. Germline V lookup: CDR1 LGHDT, CDR2 YNNKEL (reference sequence). The CDR3 totals 16 residues. V was shortened by 0 bases and J by 3 bases, with 13 bases between the two germline ends. The CDR3 region has the DNA TGTGCCAGCAGCCAAGAAGTTTCGGTCCGAACAGATACGCAGTATTTT. This translates into CASSQEVSVRTDTQYF.

This chain links TRBV30 with TRBJ1-5; D call uncertain. The germline CDR1 and CDR2 sequences are GTSNPN and SVGIG (reference sequence). The CDR3 length is 14 residues. Trimming took off 0 bases at V and 1 base at J, with 7 bases between the two ends. The CDR3 spells CAWSVPGSNQPQHF. CDR3 DNA: TGTGCCTGGAGTGTACCGGGGAGCAATCAGCCCCAGCATTTT.

The count of this clone is one. Other DNA sequences in the same sample also yield this CDR3. The chain couples TRBV6-5 to TRBJ1-5, with D uncertain. The CDR3 has 13 amino acids. The V and J ends lost 2 bases and 7 bases respectively, with 9 bases between them. The germline CDR1 and CDR2 sequences are MNHEY and SVGAGI. CDR3 residues: CASSYGRNQPQHF. Written as DNA, the CDR3 is TGTGCCAGCAGTTACGGCAGAAACCAGCCCCAGCATTTT.

The chain links TRBV24-1 to TRBJ2-1; 11 nucleotides align to TRBD1. CDR1 and CDR2 from the germline V gene are KGHDR and SFDVKD. The CDR3 has 17 amino acids. Trimming took 0 bases from V and 5 from J; bases not matched to a gene: 5. CDR3 sequence (DNA): TGTGCCACCAGTGATTTGCAAGGGGACAGGGGGGACAATGAGCAGTTCTTC. Encoded protein: CATSDLQGDRGDNEQFF.

The chain recombines TRBV13 with TRBJ2-5, with D tentatively TRBD2 (6 bases). The V gene's germline CDR1 is PRHDT and CDR2 FYEKMQ (reference sequence). The CDR3 is 13 amino acids. The germline V and J ends were trimmed by 5 bases and 5 bases, with 12 bases remaining between them. The DNA for the CDR3 is TGTGCCAGCAGCCCGGGACTCCCCGAGACCCAGTACTTC. It encodes CASSPGLPETQYF.

Only one count was recorded for this clone. J is TRBJ2-7 and V is TRBV14; 10 nucleotides agree with TRBD2. Germline-derived CDR1 and CDR2 are SGHDN and FVKESK. CDR3 length equals 17 residues. J was trimmed by 4 bases and V by 0 bases; bases with no gene match: 9. CDR3 bases: TGTGCCAGCAGCCAAGAGGGCTGGAGCGGGAGGGGATACGAGCAGTACTTC. Translated: CASSQEGWSGRGYEQYF.

This chain connects TRBV27 to TRBJ2-1; a weak D match, TRBD2 (5 bases). The germline V gene encodes CDR1 MNHEY and CDR2 SMNVEV (reference sequence). The CDR3 length is 14 residues. Trimming took off 3 bases at V and 4 bases at J, with 10 bases between the two ends. CDR3: CASSFPPGYNEQFF. In DNA, the CDR3 is TGTGCCAGCAGTTTCCCACCGGGATACAATGAGCAGTTCTTC.

The chain combines TRBV24-1 with TRBJ2-1, with D tentatively TRBD2 (5 bases). V lost 4 bases and J 7 bases, leaving 13 bases between the germline ends. This CDR3 is built from 14 residues. CDR1 is KGHDR and CDR2 is SFDVKD in the germline V gene. The CDR3 DNA is TGTGCCACCAGTGAACGGGCCTCGGGGAATGAGCAGTTCTTC. Protein: CATSERASGNEQFF.

The V and J genes are TRBV10-3 and TRBJ2-3; no firm D call. This CDR3 region has 13 residues. Trimming removed 4 bases at V and 2 bases at J, with 7 bases between. Germline CDR1 is ENHRY and CDR2 is SYGVKD. The CDR3 sequence: CAISGQDTDTQYF. In DNA, the CDR3 is TGTGCCATCAGTGGGCAAGACACAGATACGCAGTATTTT.

This clone is a singleton in its sample. The gene calls are TRBV30 and TRBJ1-3; D is ambiguous. The germline V gene encodes CDR1 GTSNPN and CDR2 SVGIG (reference sequence). The CDR3 runs to 20 residues. V was trimmed by 4 bases and J by 2 bases, leaving 30 bases between them. The CDR3, as DNA: TGTGCCTGGACCCTACGTGGGCCCCCAACGAATACTGAGACTGGAAACACCATATATTTT. Protein sequence: CAWTLRGPPTNTETGNTIYF.

The chain joins TRBV5-1 to TRBJ2-3, with 8 bases identical to TRBD2. Per the germline V gene, CDR1 is SGHRS and CDR2 is YFSETQ. The CDR3 loop spans 16 amino acids. The V and J ends lost 0 bases and 5 bases, in that order; junction bases with no gene match: 8. The CDR3 DNA reads as TGCGCCAGCAGCTTGGATGGTAGCGGGATGGTAGATACGCAGTATTTT. It is translated as CASSLDGSGMVDTQYF.